Each of the 25 T cell receptor beta chains below was sequenced from the same sample in a study of OX40 agonist ivuxolimab in advanced cancers. Sequenced by immunoSEQ multiplex PCR; TCRdb stores in-frame clones only, minus some. The sample lists 90,000 to 100,000 clones, almost 90% occurring once. Sequencing used CD4+ or CD8+ T cells sorted from blood, obtained in a trial of the OX40 agonist ivuxolimab. Source of these receptors: an adult with an advanced solid tumor such as melanoma, head and neck, liver or kidney cancer.

In its sample, this clone was seen once. V usage is TRBV19 and J usage is TRBJ2-3; 7 bases are shared with TRBD2. Germline V gene lookup returns CDR1 LNHDA and CDR2 SQIVND (reference sequence). The CDR3 spans 16 residues. Unmatched junction bases numbered 10, after V lost 3 bases and J lost 4 bases. The CDR3 bases are TGTGCCAGTAGTATTTCGGGGACTACTAGACCAGATACGCAGTATTTT. Protein sequence: CASSISGTTRPDTQYF.

The chain combines TRBV5-4 with TRBJ1-1; D is undetermined. Per the germline V gene, CDR1 is SGHNT and CDR2 is YYREEE (reference sequence). There are 15 residues in the CDR3. V dropped 0 bases and J dropped 6 bases, with 15 bases sitting between them. DNA of the CDR3: TGTGCCAGCAGCTTGGATAGGACGGGGAATCCTGAAGCTTTCTTT. This sequence encodes CASSLDRTGNPEAFF.

The table lists this clone with a few counts. This rearrangement joins TRBV28 to TRBJ1-1, with D hard to call. CDR3 length: 13 amino acids. Germline-derived CDR1 and CDR2 are MDHEN and SYDVKM. Between the trimmed V and J ends, which lost 4 bases and 5 bases, there was a span of 11 bases. CDR3 nucleotide sequence: TGTGCCAGCAGTTACTCCGGGTGGACTGAAGCTTTCTTT. Translation: CASSYSGWTEAFF.

The rearrangement uses TRBV19 and TRBJ2-6; D gene unclear. The V end was cut by 8 bases, the J end by 0 bases, with 8 bases between. The CDR3 totals 14 residues. Per germline, CDR1 LNHDA and CDR2 SQIVND (reference sequence). The CDR3 DNA sequence: TGTGCCAGTCGACCGATCTCTGGGGCCAACGTCCTGACTTTC. Translated: CASRPISGANVLTF. Full variable domain (remainder filled in from reference TRBV19 and TRBJ2-6): DGGITQSPKYLFRKEGQNVTLSCEQNLNHDAMYWYRQDPGQGLRLIYYSQIVNDFQKGDIAEGYSVSREKKESFPLTVTSAQKNPTAFYLCASRPISGANVLTFGAGSRLTVL.

V is TRBV6-5 and J is TRBJ2-5; 10 bases match TRBD1. The germline CDR1 and CDR2 sequences are MNHEY and SVGAGI. This CDR3 has 15 amino acids. The V and J ends lost 6 bases and 3 bases, in that order; junction bases with no gene match: 7. CDR3 sequence (DNA): TGTGCCAGCAGAGGGACAGGGGCCCCCGAAGAGACCCAGTACTTC. This codes for CASRGTGAPEETQYF.

J is TRBJ2-1 and V is TRBV7-9; the match to TRBD1 covers 12 bases. The CDR3 extends over 14 amino acids. After removal of 5 bases from V and 7 bases from J, the junction contained 3 bases not matched to a gene. Germline CDR1 is SEHNR and CDR2 is FQNEAQ (reference sequence). The CDR3 sequence is CASSRDRGHNEQFF. CDR3 sequence (DNA): TGTGCCAGCAGCCGGGACAGGGGGCATAATGAGCAGTTCTTC.

J is TRBJ2-3 and V is TRBV29-1; D uncertain. The germline gives CDR1 SQVTM, CDR2 ANQGSEA. The CDR3 covers 15 residues. Trimming left V 2 bases short and J 0 bases short, with 12 bases between. CDR3 residues: CSVETRRTSTDTQYF. DNA of the CDR3: TGCAGCGTTGAAACCCGACGAACTAGCACAGATACGCAGTATTTT.

CDR3 in DNA: TGCAGCGTTAGGGTGGGTGGCACAGATACGCAGTATTTT. It specifies CSVRVGGTDTQYF. The V and J genes are TRBV29-1 and TRBJ2-3; no clear D gene. CDR1 is SQVTM, CDR2 ANQGSEA, per germline. This CDR3 spans 13 amino acids. Deletions cut 5 bases from V and 1 base from J, with 10 bases between.

This chain uses TRBV6-6 with TRBJ2-7; the D gene is possibly TRBD2 (6 bases). V shed 5 bases and J shed 7 bases, with 12 bases lying between them. The CDR3 contains 12 residues. Germline assignment: CDR1 MNHNY and CDR2 SVGAGI (reference sequence). As DNA, the CDR3 is TGTGCCAGCAGTCCGGGAGCAGGGGAGCAGTACTTC. Protein: CASSPGAGEQYF.

This chain joins TRBV29-1 and TRBJ2-3; D not resolved. Looked up from germline, CDR1 is SQVTM and CDR2 is ANQGSEA. The CDR3 has 11 residues. Trimming removed 4 bases at V and 4 bases at J, with 6 bases between. The chain's CDR3 is CSVVFPDTQYF. The CDR3 nucleotides are TGCAGCGTTGTTTTTCCAGATACGCAGTATTTT.

V is TRBV30 and J is TRBJ1-5; D is undetermined. Trimming removed 1 base at V and 5 bases at J, with 9 bases between. The CDR3 loop spans 13 amino acids. Germline V gene lookup returns CDR1 GTSNPN and CDR2 SVGIG (reference sequence). CDR3 protein: CAWSEARDQPQHF. The CDR3 nucleotides read TGTGCCTGGAGTGAGGCCAGAGATCAGCCCCAGCATTTT.

The gene calls are TRBV11-2 and TRBJ1-1; the match to TRBD1 covers 7 bases. This CDR3 spans 15 amino acids. V was clipped by 3 bases and J by 1 base; unmatched bases: 5. Germline-derived CDR1 and CDR2 are SGHAT and FQNNGV. CDR3 sequence reads: CASSLRHRGNTEAFF. The DNA of the CDR3 is TGTGCCAGCAGCTTGAGACACAGGGGGAACACTGAAGCTTTCTTT.

The V gene is TRBV19, the J gene TRBJ2-7; 8 nucleotides match TRBD1. Germline CDR1 is LNHDA and CDR2 is SQIVND (reference sequence). This CDR3 comprises 12 residues. The J segment lost 2 bases and the V segment lost 8 bases, leaving 2 bases of the junction unmatched. Here the CDR3 DNA reads TGTGCCAGTGCAGGGGGCCCCTACGAGCAGTACTTC. It yields the protein CASAGGPYEQYF. Full variable domain (remainder filled in from reference TRBV19 and TRBJ2-7): DGGITQSPKYLFRKEGQNVTLSCEQNLNHDAMYWYRQDPGQGLRLIYYSQIVNDFQKGDIAEGYSVSREKKESFPLTVTSAQKNPTAFYLCASAGGPYEQYFGPGTRLTVT.

This chain joins TRBV25-1 and TRBJ2-2; perhaps TRBD1 as D (5 bases). Germline CDR1 MGHDK, CDR2 SYGVNS. The V end lost 8 bases, the J end lost 3 bases, and 13 bases lay between the germline ends. The CDR3 runs 14 residues. The CDR3 DNA reads TGTGCCAGCTCTCAGGGCAGGTACACCGGGGAGCTGTTTTTT. Amino acids: CASSQGRYTGELFF.

The gene calls are TRBV4-1 and TRBJ2-3, with D uncertain. This CDR3 contains 15 residues. CDR1 is MGHRA and CDR2 is YSYEKL in the germline V gene. The V and J ends lost 0 bases and 0 bases respectively, with 7 bases between them. CDR3 protein: CASSQDPTSTDTQYF. DNA for the CDR3: TGCGCCAGCAGCCAAGACCCCACCAGCACAGATACGCAGTATTTT.

The V and J genes are TRBV30 and TRBJ2-1; D gene unclear. V dropped 1 base and J dropped 12 bases, with 10 bases sitting between them. There are 11 residues in the CDR3. Germline lookup yields CDR1 GTSNPN and CDR2 SVGIG (reference sequence). The CDR3 nucleotides read TGTGCCTGGAGTGAGGCCAATAGGCAGTTCTTC. This sequence encodes CAWSEANRQFF.

The V gene is TRBV11-2, the J gene TRBJ2-2, with TRBD2 as a possible D gene (5 bases). Germline values: CDR1 SGHAT, CDR2 FQNNGV. This CDR3 spans 16 amino acids. Trimming removed 1 base from V and 8 bases from J, with 17 bases in between. The CDR3 sequence is CASSLGSGGYGGELFF. The DNA for the CDR3 is TGTGCCAGCAGCTTAGGAAGTGGAGGATATGGAGGGGAGCTGTTTTTT.

In its sample, this clone was seen once. The rearrangement uses TRBV19 and TRBJ2-3; no reliable D call. Germline CDR1 reads LNHDA; CDR2 reads SQIVND (reference sequence). The V and J ends lost 4 bases and 2 bases respectively, with 10 bases between them. This CDR3 is 14 amino acids long. CDR3 protein: CASSTRHFTDTQYF. CDR3 DNA sequence: TGTGCCAGTAGTACGCGACACTTCACAGATACGCAGTATTTT.

The chain links TRBV5-4 to TRBJ2-3, with 7 bases that match TRBD1. Germline V gene sequence: CDR1 SGHNT, CDR2 YYREEE (reference sequence). With V trimmed by 1 base and J by 1 base, 6 bases remained unmatched. The CDR3 contains 16 residues. The CDR3 is CASSLRRQGGTDTQYF. In DNA form, the CDR3 reads TGTGCCAGCAGCTTGAGGAGACAGGGTGGCACAGATACGCAGTATTTT.

The gene calls are TRBV9 and TRBJ1-4; possibly TRBD1 for D (6 bases). CDR1 is SGDLS, CDR2 YYNGEE, per germline. The CDR3 runs 15 residues. V lost 0 bases and J 8 bases, leaving 14 bases between the germline ends. This CDR3 reads CASSVVAQGMEKLFF. The CDR3 bases are TGTGCCAGCAGCGTAGTGGCCCAGGGGATGGAAAAACTGTTTTTT.

The chain links TRBV20-1 to TRBJ2-7, with no clear D. V was clipped by 4 bases and J by 3 bases, with 7 bases between them. CDR3 length: 11 residues. CDR1 DFQATT and CDR2 SNEGSKA come from the germline V gene (reference sequence). CDR3 coding DNA: TGCAGTGCTAACCTTGTCTACGAGCAGTACTTC. It yields the protein CSANLVYEQYF.

The chain couples TRBV19 to TRBJ1-1; D is uncertain. Germline-derived CDR1 and CDR2 are LNHDA and SQIVND (reference sequence). The V and J ends lost 6 bases and 1 base respectively, with 9 bases between them. CDR3 size: 13 residues. This chain's CDR3 is CASSDTPNTEAFF. CDR3 DNA: TGTGCCAGTAGCGACACCCCGAACACTGAAGCTTTCTTT.

The chain joins TRBV25-1 to TRBJ1-3; no reliable D call. V lost 8 bases and J lost 4, with 12 bases in between. This CDR3 contains 13 residues. The germline V gene encodes CDR1 MGHDK and CDR2 SYGVNS. In DNA form, the CDR3 reads TGTGCCAGCGAGAACTTCGGCGGAAACACCATATATTTT. Its translation: CASENFGGNTIYF.

The genes are TRBV30 and TRBJ2-2; 8 bases agree with TRBD1. The ends lost 3 bases at V and 7 bases at J; junction bases unmatched: 13. The CDR3 has 16 residues. The germline gives CDR1 GTSNPN, CDR2 SVGIG (reference sequence). CDR3 amino acids: CAWRDGQGALHGELFF. CDR3 nucleotides: TGTGCCTGGAGAGACGGACAGGGTGCCCTTCACGGGGAGCTGTTTTTT.

The chain links TRBV4-2 to TRBJ2-1, with no clear D. Germline V gene lookup returns CDR1 LGHNA and CDR2 YNFKEQ. The CDR3 has 14 residues. Trimming removed 0 bases from V and 5 bases from J, with 8 bases in between. CDR3 sequence reads: CASSQDGDHNEQFF. The CDR3 DNA reads TGTGCCAGCAGCCAAGATGGAGACCACAATGAGCAGTTCTTC.